This passage covers 21 T cell receptor beta chains from one sample sequenced in a study of blood T cell repertoires in COVID-19. Generated by immunoSEQ multiplex PCR, the TCRdb table keeps only in-frame clones and is missing some. The sample holds more than 300,000 clones, around 90% seen once. The sequencing sample was made of PBMCs or T cells enriched from blood (not recorded which). Receptor source: a woman aged 25 to 39 who had recovered from COVID-19.

The genes are TRBV18 and TRBJ1-5, with TRBD1 matching 7 bases. This CDR3 has 15 amino acids. Germline trimming cut 5 bases from V and 0 bases from J; bases unmatched to any gene: 4. Germline CDR1 KGHSH, CDR2 LQKENI. DNA for the CDR3: TGTGCCAGCTCATACAGACAGGGTAGCAATCAGCCCCAGCATTTT. Protein product: CASSYRQGSNQPQHF.

This chain links TRBV3-1 (or the pseudogene TRBV3-2) with TRBJ2-7, with 10 bases lining up with TRBD2. The V gene end was trimmed by 2 bases and the J gene end by 3 bases; junction bases not matched to a gene: 4. Germline assignment: CDR1 LGHDT and CDR2 YNNKEL (reference sequence). The CDR3 extends over 15 amino acids. The DNA of the CDR3 is TGTGCCAGCAGCCAACCGGGACTAGCGTTCTACGAGCAGTACTTC. It codes for CASSQPGLAFYEQYF.

The chain links TRBV27 to TRBJ1-6, with D perhaps TRBD1 (6 bases). V lost 2 bases, J lost 7 bases, and 12 bases lay in between. The CDR3 sequence is 15 residues long. The germline V gene encodes CDR1 MNHEY and CDR2 SMNVEV (reference sequence). CDR3 bases: TGTGCCAGCAGTTTAATGTCAGGGGAAAATTCACCCCTCCACTTT. It codes for CASSLMSGENSPLHF.

V is TRBV27 and J is TRBJ2-1; the D is unclear. The V gene lost 6 bases and the J gene lost 5 bases, with 5 bases spanning the gap. CDR1 and CDR2 from the germline V gene are MNHEY and SMNVEV (reference sequence). This CDR3 is built from 11 residues. This CDR3 reads CASSLHNEQFF. DNA for the CDR3: TGTGCCAGCAGCCTCCACAATGAGCAGTTCTTC.

The gene calls are TRBV6-5 and TRBJ2-1; TRBD1 matches 12 bases. The germline CDR1 and CDR2 sequences are MNHEY and SVGAGI. The CDR3 is 14 amino acids. V dropped 6 bases and J dropped 8; count of bases not matched to a gene: 5. CDR3 amino acids: CASRGTGGRDEQFF. In nucleotides, the CDR3 is TGTGCCAGCAGGGGGACAGGGGGCCGGGATGAGCAGTTCTTC.

The V gene is TRBV5-1, the J gene TRBJ2-2; a weak D match, TRBD2 (6 bases). Germline-derived CDR1 and CDR2 are SGHRS and YFSETQ. Deletions cut 8 bases from V and 3 bases from J, with 17 bases between. CDR3 length: 15 residues. Written as DNA, the CDR3 is TGCGCCAGTTCCCCGTTCGGGACTGACACCGGGGAGCTGTTTTTT. It encodes CASSPFGTDTGELFF.

V is TRBV5-1 and J is TRBJ1-2; D is unclear. This CDR3 is built from 13 residues. Trimming removed 1 base at V and 4 bases at J, with 8 bases between. CDR1 and CDR2 from the germline V gene are SGHRS and YFSETQ. The CDR3 protein is CASSLTIPYGYTF. The CDR3 nucleotides are TGCGCCAGCAGCTTGACAATCCCCTATGGCTACACCTTC.

The rearrangement uses TRBV7-9 and TRBJ2-2; 7 nucleotides agree with TRBD2. The CDR3 spans 15 residues. V lost 5 bases, J lost 7 bases, and 10 bases stayed unmatched. CDR1 is SEHNR and CDR2 is FQNEAQ in the germline V gene (reference sequence). CDR3 sequence (DNA): TGTGCCAGCAGCCCCAGCGGGGCTAGTGGCGGGGAGCTGTTTTTT. This codes for CASSPSGASGGELFF.

The rearrangement links TRBV10-3 to TRBJ2-5, with D maybe TRBD2 (6 bases). Germline CDR1 ENHRY, CDR2 SYGVKD. The V end lost 1 base, the J end lost 4 bases, and 7 bases lay between the germline ends. The CDR3 has 13 residues. The CDR3 region has the DNA TGTGCCATCAGTGAGTTGGGAGGAGAGACCCAGTACTTC. Its protein product is CAISELGGETQYF.

The chain joins TRBV3-1 (or the pseudogene TRBV3-2) to TRBJ1-2; TRBD1 is a possible D gene (6 bases). Germline V lookup: CDR1 LGHDT, CDR2 YNNKEL (reference sequence). The CDR3 length is 14 residues. V was trimmed by 2 bases and J by 4 bases, leaving 11 bases between them. This CDR3 is CASSQTGGLYGYTF. The CDR3 DNA sequence: TGTGCCAGCAGCCAAACGGGGGGGCTCTATGGCTACACCTTC.

The V gene is TRBV19, the J gene TRBJ2-3, with D maybe TRBD2 (5 bases). CDR1 LNHDA and CDR2 SQIVND come from the germline V gene (reference sequence). CDR3 length: 15 residues. V gave up 3 bases and J gave up 2 bases, with 12 bases separating them. CDR3 protein: CASSIAGIYTDTQYF. CDR3 coding DNA: TGTGCCAGTAGTATTGCCGGGATCTACACAGATACGCAGTATTTT. Looking up the rest from reference TRBV19 and TRBJ2-3 gives the full variable domain: DGGITQSPKYLFRKEGQNVTLSCEQNLNHDAMYWYRQDPGQGLRLIYYSQIVNDFQKGDIAEGYSVSREKKESFPLTVTSAQKNPTAFYLCASSIAGIYTDTQYFGPGTRLTVL.

The gene calls are TRBV7-9 and TRBJ2-1; 15 bases are a match to TRBD2. Germline V gene data show CDR1 as SEHNR and CDR2 as FQNEAQ (reference sequence). The CDR3 consists of 19 residues. V was clipped by 1 base and J by 5 bases; unmatched bases: 9. This CDR3 reads CASSLGTGLAGGSDNEQFF. The CDR3 nucleotides are TGTGCCAGCAGCTTAGGGACGGGACTAGCGGGGGGCTCGGACAATGAGCAGTTCTTC.

The rearrangement links TRBV4-2 to TRBJ2-3; maybe TRBD2 (6 bases). The germline V gene encodes CDR1 LGHNA and CDR2 YNFKEQ. The CDR3 extends over 16 amino acids. The ends were cut back, 0 bases at V and 1 base at J, with 11 bases in the middle. Written as DNA, the CDR3 is TGTGCCAGCAGCCAAGATCCTCGCGGGGGCACAGATACGCAGTATTTT. This sequence encodes CASSQDPRGGTDTQYF.

This clone has just one count. The V gene is TRBV15, the J gene TRBJ1-5; possibly TRBD1 for D (6 bases). The germline V gene encodes CDR1 LNHNV and CDR2 YYDKDF (reference sequence). V was pared by 5 bases and J by 11 bases, with 19 bases between. The CDR3 is made up of 14 amino acids. The DNA for the CDR3 is TGTGCCACCAGCCCGAGGGGGAGCACTCTGGCCCAGCATTTT. Protein product: CATSPRGSTLAQHF.

This chain joins TRBV3-1 (or the pseudogene TRBV3-2) and TRBJ1-5, with TRBD1 as a possible D gene (6 bases). The CDR3 is 14 amino acids. The ends were cut back, 4 bases at V and 5 bases at J, with 12 bases in the middle. The germline V gene has CDR1 LGHDT and CDR2 YNNKEL (reference sequence). CDR3 loop: CASSPGERYQPQHF. For the CDR3, the DNA is TGTGCCAGCAGCCCAGGGGAGAGGTATCAGCCCCAGCATTTT.

The chain is built from TRBV10-2 and TRBJ1-5, with a weak D call TRBD1 (5 bases). Trimming cost V 2 bases and J 6 bases, with 11 bases left between them. The germline V gene encodes CDR1 WSHSY and CDR2 SAAADI. The CDR3 is made up of 14 amino acids. The CDR3 loop is CASSEAAGFQPQHF. DNA of the CDR3: TGCGCCAGCAGTGAGGCGGCAGGGTTTCAGCCCCAGCATTTT.

The chain employs TRBV19 and TRBJ1-1; TRBD1 matches 8 bases. The CDR3 consists of 17 residues. V gave up 7 bases and J gave up 0 bases; unmatched junction bases: 13. The germline CDR1 and CDR2 sequences are LNHDA and SQIVND (reference sequence). The CDR3 loop reads CASTSGTGRPMNTEAFF. The CDR3 region has the DNA TGTGCCAGTACCTCCGGGACAGGAAGACCCATGAACACTGAAGCTTTCTTT.

V usage is TRBV19 and J usage is TRBJ1-2; a weak D match, TRBD1 (5 bases). Germline-derived CDR1 and CDR2 are LNHDA and SQIVND (reference sequence). This CDR3 is built from 18 residues. V lost 2 bases and J 8 bases, leaving 27 bases between the germline ends. The CDR3 sequence is CASSIMMLSTVTSMGYTF. The DNA for the CDR3 is TGTGCCAGTAGTATAATGATGCTCTCGACAGTCACCTCCATGGGCTACACCTTC.

A word on this clone: The same CDR3 is also encoded by other DNA sequences in this sample. The chain couples TRBV9 to TRBJ2-3, with 9 bases lining up with TRBD2. This CDR3 spans 16 amino acids. The V gene's germline CDR1 is SGDLS and CDR2 YYNGEE. The V segment lost 1 base and the J segment 0 bases; nucleotides outside the gene matches: 3. The CDR3 DNA sequence: TGTGCCAGCAGCGTATCTAGCGGGGTTAGCACAGATACGCAGTATTTT. Translation gives CASSVSSGVSTDTQYF.

The V call is TRBV4-1, the J call TRBJ1-1; 7 positions agree with TRBD1. Germline V gives CDR1 MGHRA, CDR2 YSYEKL. After removal of 7 bases from V and 2 bases from J, the junction contained 16 bases not matched to a gene. The CDR3 contains 17 residues. DNA of the CDR3: TGCGCCAGCACCCAGACTCGGTGGGACAGAGGTAACACTGAAGCTTTCTTT. Translated: CASTQTRWDRGNTEAFF.

This clone was observed a handful of times. V usage is TRBV29-1 and J usage is TRBJ1-2; D is perhaps TRBD1 (6 bases). This CDR3 comprises 14 residues. Germline values: CDR1 SQVTM, CDR2 ANQGSEA. V was trimmed by 3 bases and J by 4 bases, leaving 15 bases between them. CDR3 DNA sequence: TGCAGCGTTGATTCTACTAGGGGGGGCTATGGCTACACCTTC. It translates to CSVDSTRGGYGYTF.